What follows are 22 T cell receptor beta chains derived from one specimen sequenced in a study of blood T cell repertoires in COVID-19. Some clones are missing from TCRdb's copy, which holds only in-frame ones; the method was immunoSEQ multiplex PCR. The table lists approximately 75,000 clones, roughly four fifths of them singletons. Sequenced material: peripheral blood. The source of these receptors is a human donor in a cohort sampled during active COVID-19.

V usage is TRBV2 and J usage is TRBJ2-7; TRBD1 might be the D (5 bases). The CDR3 runs 13 residues. Trimming left V 4 bases short and J 2 bases short, with 9 bases between. Germline-derived CDR1 and CDR2 are SNHLY and FYNNEI. This CDR3 is CASSVQGPYEQYF. CDR3 in DNA: TGTGCCAGCAGTGTGCAGGGTCCCTACGAGCAGTACTTC. The full variable domain, completed using reference TRBV2 and TRBJ2-7, is EPEVTQTPSHQVTQMGQEVILRCVPISNHLYFYWYRQILGQKVEFLVSFYNNEISEKSEIFDDQFSVERPDGSNFTLKIRSTKLEDSAMYFCASSVQGPYEQYFGPGTRLTVT.

The chain has TRBV6-5 and TRBJ1-1; perhaps TRBD1 as D (5 bases). The CDR3 is made up of 15 amino acids. Germline lookup yields CDR1 MNHEY and CDR2 SVGAGI. The V end lost 8 bases, the J end lost 4 bases, and 20 bases lay between the germline ends. The CDR3 loop reads CASVFGDSIGTEAFF. In nucleotides, the CDR3 is TGTGCCAGCGTTTTTGGGGACTCAATCGGCACTGAAGCTTTCTTT.

The genes are TRBV5-1 and TRBJ1-2; no firm D call. Trimming pared 2 bases from V and 8 bases from J, leaving 13 bases between. CDR1 is SGHRS and CDR2 is YFSETQ in the germline V gene. This CDR3 contains 13 residues. The CDR3 DNA is TGCGCCAGCAGCTTATCAGGTTATCAGGGCTACACCTTC. The encoded protein is CASSLSGYQGYTF. Using reference TRBV5-1 and TRBJ1-2 for the parts outside the CDR3, the full variable domain is KAGVTQTPRYLIKTRGQQVTLSCSPISGHRSVSWYQQTPGQGLQFLFEYFSETQRNKGNFPGRFSGRQFSNSRSEMNVSTLELGDSALYLCASSLSGYQGYTFGSGTRLTVV.

The chain is built from TRBV15 and TRBJ2-7, with 7 nucleotides matching TRBD1. The junction had 18 bases not matched to a gene; V was cut back by 8 bases and J by 2 bases. The CDR3 length is 17 residues. Germline V gives CDR1 LNHNV, CDR2 YYDKDF (reference sequence). The CDR3 here is CATEGRTTGTRTYEQYF. The CDR3 DNA sequence: TGTGCCACCGAGGGAAGAACGACAGGGACACGGACCTACGAGCAGTACTTC.

The rearrangement uses TRBV7-2 and TRBJ1-1; D unresolved. This CDR3 has 14 amino acids. CDR1 SGHTA and CDR2 FQGNSA come from the germline V gene. Trimming pared 2 bases from V and 8 bases from J, leaving 15 bases between. For the CDR3, the DNA is TGTGCCAGCAGCTTATTGGCAAGCTCCGGGGAAGCTTTCTTT. Encoded protein: CASSLLASSGEAFF.

The J gene is TRBJ2-6, the V gene TRBV5-1; D is uncertain. The CDR3 covers 13 residues. Trimming cost V 7 bases and J 1 base, with 6 bases left between them. Germline values: CDR1 SGHRS, CDR2 YFSETQ. The CDR3, as DNA: TGCGCCAGCGTCCGGTCTGGGGCCAACGTCCTGACTTTC. It yields the protein CASVRSGANVLTF.

V gene TRBV7-2 combines with J gene TRBJ2-5, with 8 bases that match TRBD2. J lost 2 bases, V lost 5 bases, and 10 bases had no gene match. This CDR3 has 16 amino acids. From germline, CDR1 is SGHTA and CDR2 FQGNSA. CDR3 region: CASSPYLAGHQETQYF. The CDR3 nucleotides are TGTGCCAGCAGCCCCTACTTAGCGGGACATCAAGAGACCCAGTACTTC.

The chain links TRBV7-9 to TRBJ1-1, with 7 bases that match TRBD1. This CDR3 comprises 14 residues. With V trimmed by 4 bases and J by 4 bases, 6 bases remained unmatched. The V gene's germline CDR1 is SEHNR and CDR2 FQNEAQ (reference sequence). The CDR3 protein is CASSYHRGPTEAFF. The CDR3 coding sequence is TGTGCCAGCAGCTATCACAGGGGCCCCACTGAAGCTTTCTTT.

The chain joins TRBV29-1 to TRBJ1-1, with TRBD1 matching 7 bases. The germline V gene encodes CDR1 SQVTM and CDR2 ANQGSEA. With V trimmed by 2 bases and J by 3 bases, 0 bases remained unmatched. CDR3 length equals 12 residues. The CDR3 region has the DNA TGCAGCGTTGAAAGGGGGCACACTGAAGCTTTCTTT. This gives the protein CSVERGHTEAFF.

This clone came up once. The chain has TRBV5-1 and TRBJ2-3; 9 bases are shared with TRBD2. The CDR3 has 14 amino acids. The V gene end was trimmed by 3 bases and the J gene end by 1 base; junction bases not matched to a gene: 0. Germline CDR1 and CDR2: SGHRS and YFSETQ. This chain's CDR3 is CASSWTSGTDTQYF. The CDR3 DNA reads as TGCGCCAGCAGCTGGACTAGCGGCACAGATACGCAGTATTTT.

The chain uses TRBV5-5 and TRBJ1-5; tentatively, D is TRBD1 (6 bases). This CDR3 comprises 17 residues. The V gene's germline CDR1 is SGHKS and CDR2 YYEKEE (reference sequence). Trimming took 2 bases from V and 0 from J, leaving 15 bases between them. The CDR3 region is CASSFRGGVDSNQPQHF. In DNA, the CDR3 is TGTGCCAGCAGCTTCCGAGGGGGGGTGGATAGCAATCAGCCCCAGCATTTT.

CDR3 nucleotides: TGCAGCGTTGAAGAAAGGGCCGTGAGCGGATCATCCGTCACAGATACGCAGTATTTT. Translated: CSVEERAVSGSSVTDTQYF. This chain links TRBV29-1 with TRBJ2-3, with TRBD2 as a possible D gene (5 bases). The CDR3 loop spans 19 amino acids. The germline CDR1 and CDR2 sequences are SQVTM and ANQGSEA. Trimming removed 0 bases from V and 2 bases from J, with 24 bases in between.

The chain links TRBV6-5 to TRBJ1-1; unclear D gene. The germline V gene encodes CDR1 MNHEY and CDR2 SVGAGI. V was shortened by 0 bases and J by 4 bases, with 9 bases between the two germline ends. The CDR3 has 14 amino acids. In DNA form, the CDR3 reads TGTGCCAGCAGTTACTCGGAGAGAGGCACTGAAGCTTTCTTT. Its translation is CASSYSERGTEAFF.

This clone was counted between two and nine times. CDR3 protein: CASSYSMGPYEQYF. As DNA, the CDR3 is TGTGCCAGCAGTTACTCGATGGGGCCCTACGAGCAGTACTTC. The J gene is TRBJ2-7, the V gene TRBV6-6; tentatively, D is TRBD1 (5 bases). CDR1 MNHNY and CDR2 SVGAGI come from the germline V gene (reference sequence). V gave up 0 bases and J gave up 2 bases, with 8 bases separating them. The CDR3 runs 14 residues.

The genes are TRBV7-6 and TRBJ2-3, with 9 bases matching TRBD2. Germline trimming cut 5 bases from V and 4 bases from J; bases unmatched to any gene: 13. This CDR3 contains 17 residues. The germline V gene has CDR1 SGHVS and CDR2 FNYEAQ. The CDR3 here is CASSPPGVRGGSDTQYF. In DNA form, the CDR3 reads TGTGCCAGCAGCCCGCCCGGGGTGCGGGGGGGCTCAGATACGCAGTATTTT.

The rearrangement joins TRBV7-9 to TRBJ1-2; tentative D call: TRBD1 (5 bases). Germline V gene sequence: CDR1 SEHNR, CDR2 FQNEAQ (reference sequence). The germline V and J ends were trimmed by 7 bases and 5 bases, with 23 bases remaining between them. The CDR3 is 16 residues long. The DNA for the CDR3 is TGTGCCAGCACCACCCCAAACCGGGGGTCGGGGTATGGCTACACCTTC. It translates to CASTTPNRGSGYGYTF.

A few counts support this clone. This sequence joins TRBV3-1 (or the pseudogene TRBV3-2) and TRBJ2-7; D is possibly TRBD2 (7 bases). CDR1 LGHDT and CDR2 YNNKEL come from the germline V gene (reference sequence). V gave up 4 bases and J gave up 4 bases, with 14 bases separating them. The CDR3 extends over 14 amino acids. CDR3 DNA sequence: TGTGCCAGCAGCCCGCTGGGGGGGCCTTACGAGCAGTACTTC. Its protein is CASSPLGGPYEQYF.

The rearrangement uses TRBV9 and TRBJ1-3, with no clear D. The CDR3 consists of 16 residues. Deletions cut 0 bases from V and 0 bases from J, with 10 bases between. Germline V gives CDR1 SGDLS, CDR2 YYNGEE. DNA for the CDR3: TGTGCCAGCAGCGTAGCAGGTCAGGCCTCTGGAAACACCATATATTTT. This gives the protein CASSVAGQASGNTIYF.

This chain joins TRBV18 and TRBJ1-1; D is possibly TRBD1 (6 bases). From germline, CDR1 is KGHSH and CDR2 LQKENI. The CDR3 covers 15 residues. V dropped 5 bases and J dropped 0 bases, with 13 bases sitting between them. The DNA of the CDR3 is TGTGCCAGCTCATCAAACCAGGGGTTGAACACTGAAGCTTTCTTT. Residues: CASSSNQGLNTEAFF. The variable domain in full, with the rest retrieved from reference TRBV18 and TRBJ1-1, is NAGVMQNPRHLVRRRGQEARLRCSPMKGHSHVYWYRQLPEEGLKFMVYLQKENIIDESGMPKERFSAEFPKEGPSILRIQQVVRGDSAAYFCASSSNQGLNTEAFFGQGTRLTVV.

This chain connects TRBV4-1 to TRBJ1-5; D may be TRBD1 (6 bases). The CDR3 length is 18 residues. Trimming took off 1 base at V and 0 bases at J, with 16 bases between the two ends. CDR1 and CDR2 from the germline V gene are MGHRA and YSYEKL. The DNA of the CDR3 is TGCGCCAGCAGCCAAGCGTTGGCAGGGGAGTTTAGCAATCAGCCCCAGCATTTT. Amino acid sequence: CASSQALAGEFSNQPQHF.

There are a few counts of this clone. The chain uses TRBV5-4 and TRBJ1-6, with D possibly TRBD1 on 5 matching bases. V lost 4 bases and J 3 bases, leaving 8 bases between the germline ends. From germline, CDR1 is SGHNT and CDR2 YYREEE (reference sequence). The CDR3 consists of 14 residues. This chain's CDR3 is CASSGGLYNSPLHF. For the CDR3, the DNA is TGTGCCAGCAGCGGGGGACTCTATAATTCACCCCTCCACTTT. The variable domain in full, completed from reference TRBV5-4 and TRBJ1-6, reads ETGVTQSPTHLIKTRGQQVTLRCSSQSGHNTVSWYQQALGQGPQFIFQYYREEENGRGNFPPRFSGLQFPNYSSELNVNALELDDSALYLCASSGGLYNSPLHFGNGTRLTVT.

This chain joins TRBV18 and TRBJ2-7; 9 nucleotides agree with TRBD1. The CDR3 loop spans 14 amino acids. Germline V gene data show CDR1 as KGHSH and CDR2 as LQKENI. J lost 7 bases, V lost 0 bases, and 4 bases had no gene match. CDR3 nucleotide sequence: TGTGCCAGCTCACCACCCGGGACAGGGAGAGAGCAGTACTTC. It translates to CASSPPGTGREQYF.